Below, one T cell receptor beta chain is given with its context. Its specificity is unknown. This sample was included in a study of cytomegalovirus exposure and HLA in healthy donors. The CDR3 extends over 13 amino acids. Germline-derived CDR1 and CDR2 are SGHTA and FQGNSA. The V segment lost 5 bases and the J segment 7 bases; nucleotides outside the gene matches: 4. 60 Vbeta and 13 Jbeta primers were used in PCR. Only in-frame clones appear in the TCRdb table, and some are missing; sequencing was by immunoSEQ multiplex PCR. The repertoire holds 130,000 or so clones, with 70% to 85% as singletons. Findings and limits, study-wide: In a later analysis, at a false discovery rate of 0.05, about 17,000 TCR beta sequences matched HLA alleles.

Everyone who donated was a healthy bone marrow donor. The sample taken for sequencing was PBMCs. The sequence was obtained from a woman aged 40 to 49 in good health and CMV-seronegative. The chain recombines TRBV7-2 with TRBJ2-7, with 11 bases aligning to TRBD1. The CDR3 sequence: CASSMDRGLEQYF. The DNA of the CDR3 is TGTGCCAGCAGCATGGACAGGGGGCTTGAGCAGTACTTC.